These 26 T cell receptor beta chains originate from one sample sequenced in a study of T cells in Graves' hyperthyroidism and ophthalmopathy. Amplification of TCR beta CDR3 regions used RNA as the template. Initially, a first-round RT-PCR of the TCR CDR3 employed the HTBI primer set. From the multiplex PCR reads, TCRdb called clonotypes with MiXCR, one entry per CDR3 protein. The data hold 490,000 or so distinct CDR3 sequences, with 22% observed a single time. What was sequenced was blood. The receptors derive from a woman in her seventies with Graves' ophthalmopathy.

This clonotype was counted ten times or more. This chain joins TRBV7-2 and TRBJ2-2, with 9 bases lining up with TRBD2. The V and J ends lost 6 bases and 5 bases, in that order; junction bases with no gene match: 4. Germline V gene sequence: CDR1 SGHTA, CDR2 FQGNSA. The CDR3 is made up of 14 amino acids. The CDR3 DNA sequence: TGTGCCAGCAGTCAAGCGGGAGGAACCGGGGAGCTGTTTTTT. Its translation: CASSQAGGTGELFF.

The chain is built from TRBV18 and TRBJ1-1; no clear D. This CDR3 comprises 13 residues. Germline assignment: CDR1 KGHSH and CDR2 LQKENI. Trimming shortened V by 3 bases and J by 1 base, and 6 bases separated the two germline ends. CDR3 nucleotide sequence: TGTGCCAGCTCACCGCAGAAGAACACTGAAGCTTTCTTT. It is translated as CASSPQKNTEAFF.

This sequence joins TRBV5-4 and TRBJ2-7, with D perhaps TRBD2 (5 bases). CDR1 and CDR2 (germline): SGHNT, YYREEE (reference sequence). This CDR3 has 14 residues. The V end lost 2 bases, the J end lost 7 bases, and 16 bases lay between the germline ends. This chain's CDR3 is CASSFFGPRGEQYF. DNA of the CDR3: TGTGCCAGCAGCTTTTTCGGCCCCCGGGGTGAGCAGTACTTC.

In its sample, this clonotype was seen a few times. The rearrangement joins TRBV27 to TRBJ2-7, with TRBD2 identical over 8 bases. J lost 5 bases, V lost 4 bases, and 16 bases had no gene match. Germline CDR1 reads MNHEY; CDR2 reads SMNVEV (reference sequence). The CDR3 is made up of 17 amino acids. The CDR3 DNA is TGTGCCAGCAGTTCACCGGGACTAGGGGATAAGACGCACGAGCAGTACTTC. This translates into CASSSPGLGDKTHEQYF.

The chain employs TRBV7-3 and TRBJ1-2; D is ambiguous. The V end was cut by 7 bases, the J end by 1 base, with 16 bases between. Germline CDR1 is SGHTA and CDR2 is FQGTGA. This CDR3 has 15 residues. CDR3 bases: TGTGCCAGCACCACACGGCAGGAGCGTAACTATGGCTACACCTTC. Its protein product is CASTTRQERNYGYTF. Complete variable domain (other parts from reference TRBV7-3 and TRBJ1-2): GAGVSQTPSNKVTEKGKYVELRCDPISGHTALYWYRQSLGQGPEFLIYFQGTGAADDSGLPNDRFFAVRPEGSVSTLKIQRTERGDSAVYLCASTTRQERNYGYTFGSGTRLTVV.

The V call is TRBV7-2, the J call TRBJ2-7; D is perhaps TRBD2 (5 bases). Germline CDR1 reads SGHTA; CDR2 reads FQGNSA. This CDR3 is built from 12 residues. V dropped 8 bases and J dropped 8 bases, with 16 bases sitting between them. The CDR3, as DNA: TGTGCCAGCGGCCTGTTGGAGGTACAGCAGTACTTC. This encodes CASGLLEVQQYF.

V is TRBV20-1 and J is TRBJ2-1; a possible D gene is TRBD2 (5 bases). The ends were cut back, 6 bases at V and 7 bases at J, with 13 bases in the middle. Germline assignment: CDR1 DFQATT and CDR2 SNEGSKA (reference sequence). There are 12 residues in the CDR3. The CDR3, as DNA: TGCAGTGCCACTCCCAGGAGGAATGAGCAGTTCTTC. Its protein product is CSATPRRNEQFF.

The chain has TRBV28 and TRBJ2-3; TRBD2 aligns across 9 bases. CDR3 length: 16 residues. V dropped 4 bases and J dropped 4; count of bases not matched to a gene: 9. From germline, CDR1 is MDHEN and CDR2 SYDVKM. CDR3 amino acids: CASSSDDRGGADTQYF. In DNA form, the CDR3 reads TGTGCCAGCAGTTCAGACGACCGCGGGGGGGCAGATACGCAGTATTTT. The full variable domain, its missing parts supplied by reference TRBV28 and TRBJ2-3, is DVKVTQSSRYLVKRTGEKVFLECVQDMDHENMFWYRQDPGLGLRLIYFSYDVKMKEKGDIPEGYSVSREKKERFSLILESASTNQTSMYLCASSSDDRGGADTQYFGPGTRLTVL.

At least ten counts were recorded for this clonotype. This chain links TRBV5-1 with TRBJ2-2, with TRBD1 identical over 8 bases. The trim removed 5 bases at V and 1 base at J, leaving 7 bases unmatched. The CDR3 sequence is 16 residues long. Germline V lookup: CDR1 SGHRS, CDR2 YFSETQ. The CDR3 loop is CASSSRTGRNTGELFF. CDR3 coding DNA: TGCGCCAGCAGTTCGCGGACAGGGAGGAACACCGGGGAGCTGTTTTTT.

This clonotype came up many times. The chain employs TRBV6-2 or TRBV6-3 and TRBJ2-7; D remains unclear. V was pared by 5 bases and J by 1 base, with 3 bases between. Per germline, CDR1 MNHEY and CDR2 SVGEGT. This CDR3 has 11 amino acids. CDR3 sequence reads: CASSQSYEQYF. CDR3 sequence (DNA): TGTGCCAGCAGTCAGTCCTACGAGCAGTACTTC.

This clonotype appeared a few times. The gene calls are TRBV6-1 and TRBJ2-5; no clear D. Germline V gives CDR1 MNHNS, CDR2 SASEGT. This CDR3 is built from 13 residues. V was cut by 9 bases and J by 5 bases, with 16 bases left in between. The CDR3 nucleotides are TGTGCCAGTCACCGGACCGCGAGGGAGACCCAGTACTTC. Translating gives CASHRTARETQYF.

The rearrangement links TRBV7-9 to TRBJ2-1, with a tentative D call TRBD2 (5 bases). Trimming left V 4 bases short and J 9 bases short, with 19 bases between. Per germline, CDR1 SEHNR and CDR2 FQNEAQ (reference sequence). The CDR3 length is 15 residues. CDR3 in amino acids: CASSYPRASGGEQFF. CDR3 in DNA: TGTGCCAGCAGCTACCCGCGGGCCTCTGGTGGTGAGCAGTTCTTC.

This clonotype has ten or more counts. Sequence at one end of the junction differs from germline and may be a read error. The V and J genes are TRBV5-1 and TRBJ1-1; D remains ambiguous. The CDR3 has 14 residues. CDR1 and CDR2 (germline): SGHRS, YFSETQ. CDR3 sequence: CASSLGPGNTEAFF. CDR3 DNA sequence: TGTGCCAGCAGTTTAGGGCCCGGGAACACTGAAGCTTTCTTT.

As to this clonotype: It may be a read error: a sequence one base away is much more abundant. The chain uses TRBV28 and TRBJ2-1; 12 bases agree with TRBD2. J gave up 6 bases and V 8 bases, and 5 bases lay outside the gene matches. The CDR3 sequence is 14 residues long. Germline CDR1 reads MDHEN; CDR2 reads SYDVKM. DNA for the CDR3: TGTGCCAGCGGAACGACTAGCGGGGGCAATGAGCAGTTCTTC. Translating it yields CASGTTSGGNEQFF.

This chain connects TRBV9 to TRBJ2-4, with D possibly being TRBD2 (5 bases). Germline V CDR1 and CDR2: SGDLS, YYNGEE. Trimming left V 0 bases short and J 6 bases short, with 10 bases between. The CDR3 spans 14 residues. The CDR3 loop reads CASSVEWERNIQYF. The DNA for the CDR3 is TGTGCCAGCAGCGTAGAGTGGGAGAGAAACATTCAGTACTTC.

This clonotype was picked up many times. V and J are TRBV10-3 and TRBJ2-3; possible D gene TRBD2, 6 bases. Germline CDR1 reads ENHRY; CDR2 reads SYGVKD. This CDR3 region has 17 residues. The V end lost 2 bases, the J end lost 0 bases, and 15 bases lay between the germline ends. The CDR3 DNA reads TGTGCCATCAGTGAGCGGGGACTGCTCCTAAGCACAGATACGCAGTATTTT. It is translated as CAISERGLLLSTDTQYF.

This clonotype has a handful of counts. The chain recombines TRBV10-1 with TRBJ1-1; 10 bases match TRBD1. Germline values: CDR1 WNHNN, CDR2 SYGVQD (reference sequence). The V segment lost 9 bases and the J segment 7 bases; nucleotides outside the gene matches: 11. The CDR3 covers 14 residues. CDR3 amino acids: CASKLGQGGGEAFF. CDR3 DNA sequence: TGCGCCAGTAAGCTCGGACAGGGGGGAGGTGAAGCTTTCTTT.

In this sample, this clonotype turned up a few times. This chain links TRBV3-1 with TRBJ2-3; D is undetermined. The germline V gene encodes CDR1 LGHDT and CDR2 YNNKEL (reference sequence). Trimming took off 6 bases at V and 4 bases at J, with 8 bases between the two ends. The CDR3 runs 12 residues. As DNA, the CDR3 is TGTGCCAGCAGGGGAAGGGCAGATACGCAGTATTTT. Translation: CASRGRADTQYF.

The V call is TRBV7-3, the J call TRBJ2-1; weak D call: TRBD2 (6 bases). From germline, CDR1 is SGHTA and CDR2 FQGTGA. The V end lost 3 bases, the J end lost 6 bases, and 24 bases lay between the germline ends. The CDR3 loop spans 18 amino acids. CDR3 sequence (DNA): TGTGCCAGCAGCTTCTGGGGGGACTCATTCAGTCATCCCAATGAGCAGTTCTTC. It encodes CASSFWGDSFSHPNEQFF.

The table lists this clonotype with a few counts. V is TRBV7-2 and J is TRBJ2-7, with 11 nucleotides matching TRBD2. CDR3 length: 16 amino acids. Germline assignment: CDR1 SGHTA and CDR2 FQGNSA. With 6 bases clipped from V and 2 bases from J, the junction kept 9 bases outside the gene matches. The CDR3 sequence is CASRYTSGRVTYEQYF. The CDR3 nucleotides are TGTGCCAGCAGGTATACTAGCGGGAGAGTAACCTACGAGCAGTACTTC. Combining the CDR3 with reference TRBV7-2 and TRBJ2-7 gives the whole variable domain GAGVSQSPSNKVTEKGKDVELRCDPISGHTALYWYRQSLGQGLEFLIYFQGNSAPDKSGLPSDRFSAERTGGSVSTLTIQRTQQEDSAVYLCASRYTSGRVTYEQYFGPGTRLTVT.

A few counts support this clonotype. The chain is built from TRBV7-3 and TRBJ2-1; the match to TRBD2 covers 8 bases. Germline CDR1 SGHTA, CDR2 FQGTGA. CDR3 length equals 13 residues. Trimming removed 3 bases from V and 10 bases from J; junction bases left unmatched: 5. In nucleotides, the CDR3 is TGTGCCAGCAGCTTCCGACTAGCGCGGGAGCAGTTCTTC. This sequence encodes CASSFRLAREQFF.

This clonotype came up a few times. The rearrangement joins TRBV3-1 to TRBJ2-3, with 7 bases aligning to TRBD1. The CDR3 sequence is 14 residues long. V was pared by 3 bases and J by 6 bases, with 6 bases of the junction left unmatched. Per the germline V gene, CDR1 is LGHDT and CDR2 is YNNKEL (reference sequence). The CDR3: CASSHGQDRDTQYF. The CDR3 DNA sequence: TGTGCCAGCAGCCACGGACAGGACCGGGATACGCAGTATTTT.

Comments on this clonotype: The junction departs from germline at one end; a sequencing error may be responsible. The chain joins TRBV6-1 to TRBJ2-3, with D possibly TRBD2 on 6 matching bases. Germline lookup yields CDR1 MNHNS and CDR2 SASEGT. This CDR3 is 15 amino acids long. CDR3 residues: CASRSEPTSTDTRYF. The CDR3 DNA sequence: TGTGCCAGCAGATCTGAACCCACTAGCACAGATACGCGGTATTTT.

V is TRBV3-1 and J is TRBJ2-7, with a possible D match to TRBD1 (6 bases). The V end was cut by 5 bases, the J end by 1 base, with 12 bases between. The germline V gene encodes CDR1 LGHDT and CDR2 YNNKEL (reference sequence). The CDR3 has 14 amino acids. The CDR3 DNA reads as TGTGCCAGCAGCTTGGACAGTTGGTCCTACGAGCAGTACTTC. As protein: CASSLDSWSYEQYF.

The V call is TRBV5-4, the J call TRBJ1-6, with D possibly TRBD1 on 5 matching bases. The CDR3 length is 14 residues. V lost 4 bases, J lost 6 bases, and 11 bases lay in between. Germline CDR1 SGHNT, CDR2 YYREEE (reference sequence). The CDR3 DNA is TGTGCCAGCAGCGGTGGGGGAACTAATTCACCCCTCCACTTT. Translation gives CASSGGGTNSPLHF.

The chain joins TRBV5-1 to TRBJ2-3, with TRBD2 identical over 8 bases. With 5 bases clipped from V and 4 bases from J, the junction kept 6 bases outside the gene matches. The CDR3 extends over 14 amino acids. Germline V gene data show CDR1 as SGHRS and CDR2 as YFSETQ. DNA for the CDR3: TGCGCCAGCAGGGAACCAGCGGGAGCAGATACGCAGTATTTT. Amino acids: CASREPAGADTQYF.